Given below is one T cell receptor beta chain in context. As yet, its antigen is unknown. The data were taken from a study of cytomegalovirus exposure and HLA in healthy donors. Study findings and constraints: The study flagged 150 to 200 TCR beta chains as cytomegalovirus-associated.

Trimming removed 8 bases from V and 5 bases from J, with 12 bases in between. The CDR3 is made up of 12 amino acids. CDR1 is MDHEN and CDR2 is SYDVKM in the germline V gene. The study ran its PCR with 60 Vbeta and 13 Jbeta primers. Sequencing used immunoSEQ multiplex PCR; TCRdb keeps in-frame clones, though not all of them. The data hold under 200,000 clones, with roughly four fifths observed a single time. Sequencing was performed on PBMCs. The TCR sequence derives from a woman aged 50 to 65 in good health and CMV-seronegative. The rearrangement links TRBV28 to TRBJ1-2, with D unresolved. The CDR3 DNA reads TGTGCCAGCGGCCTGAGGGCTTATGGCTACACCTTC. The encoded protein is CASGLRAYGYTF.